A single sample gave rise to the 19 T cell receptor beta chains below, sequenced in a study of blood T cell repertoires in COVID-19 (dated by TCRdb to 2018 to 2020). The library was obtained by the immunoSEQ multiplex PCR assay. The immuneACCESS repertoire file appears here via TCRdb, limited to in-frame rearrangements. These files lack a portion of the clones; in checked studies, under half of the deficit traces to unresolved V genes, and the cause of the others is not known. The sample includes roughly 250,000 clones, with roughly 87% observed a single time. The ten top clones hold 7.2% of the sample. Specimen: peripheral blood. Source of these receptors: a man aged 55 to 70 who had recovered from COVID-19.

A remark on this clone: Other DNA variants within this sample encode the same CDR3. CDR3 amino acids: CASSLTGGQPQHF. The CDR3 nucleotides read TGTGCCAGCAGTTTAACAGGGGGCCAGCCCCAGCATTTT. The chain carries TRBV12-3 or TRBV12-4 and TRBJ1-5, with 9 bases matching TRBD1. The V gene end was trimmed by 2 bases and the J gene end by 7 bases; junction bases not matched to a gene: 0. The CDR3 extends over 13 amino acids.

Here the CDR3 DNA reads TGTGCCAGCAGCCCCCTGGGACAGAGCCAAGAGACCCAGTACTTC. Translating gives CASSPLGQSQETQYF. V is TRBV7-7 and J is TRBJ2-5; TRBD1 aligns across 7 bases. This CDR3 is built from 15 residues. V gave up 5 bases and J gave up 1 base; unmatched junction bases: 7. Germline V gives CDR1 SSHAT, CDR2 FNYEAQ (reference sequence). Supplemented by reference TRBV7-7 and TRBJ2-5, the full variable domain reads GAGVSQSPRYKVTKRGQDVTLRCDPISSHATLYWYQQALGQGPEFLTYFNYEAQPDKSGLPSDRFSAERPEGSISTLTIQRTEQRDSAMYRCASSPLGQSQETQYFGPGTRLLVL.

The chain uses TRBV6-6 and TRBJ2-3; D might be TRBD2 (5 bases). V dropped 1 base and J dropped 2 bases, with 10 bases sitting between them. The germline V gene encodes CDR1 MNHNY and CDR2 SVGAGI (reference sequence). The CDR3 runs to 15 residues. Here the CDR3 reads CASSYLRALTDTQYF. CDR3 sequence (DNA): TGTGCCAGCAGTTACTTGAGGGCCCTCACAGATACGCAGTATTTT.

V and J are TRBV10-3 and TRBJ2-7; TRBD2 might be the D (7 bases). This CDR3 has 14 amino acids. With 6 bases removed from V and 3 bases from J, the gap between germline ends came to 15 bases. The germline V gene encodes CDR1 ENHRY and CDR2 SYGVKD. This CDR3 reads CAISEGRGGYEQYV. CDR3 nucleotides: TGTGCCATCAGCGAGGGGAGGGGGGGCTACGAGCAGTACGTC.

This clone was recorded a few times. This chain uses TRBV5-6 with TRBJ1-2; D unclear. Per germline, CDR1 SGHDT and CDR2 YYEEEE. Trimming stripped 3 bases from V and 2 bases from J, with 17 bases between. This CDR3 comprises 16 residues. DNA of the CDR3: TGTGCCAGCAGCTCGGTACGTTTAGATACGAACTATGGCTACACCTTC. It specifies CASSSVRLDTNYGYTF.

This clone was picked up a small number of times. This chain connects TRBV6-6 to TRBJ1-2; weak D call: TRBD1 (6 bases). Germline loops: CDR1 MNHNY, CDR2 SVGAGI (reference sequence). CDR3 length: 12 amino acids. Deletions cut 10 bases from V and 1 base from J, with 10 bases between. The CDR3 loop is CATQGNNYGYTF. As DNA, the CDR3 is TGTGCCACCCAGGGGAATAACTATGGCTACACCTTC.

As DNA, the CDR3 is TGCGCCAGCAGCCGAGAGGGGACTCTAGCCAAAAACATTCAGTACTTC. It translates to CASSREGTLAKNIQYF. The rearrangement joins TRBV4-1 to TRBJ2-4, with a tentative D call TRBD2 (6 bases). V was trimmed by 4 bases and J by 0 bases, leaving 13 bases between them. The CDR3 extends over 16 amino acids. CDR1 is MGHRA and CDR2 is YSYEKL in the germline V gene.

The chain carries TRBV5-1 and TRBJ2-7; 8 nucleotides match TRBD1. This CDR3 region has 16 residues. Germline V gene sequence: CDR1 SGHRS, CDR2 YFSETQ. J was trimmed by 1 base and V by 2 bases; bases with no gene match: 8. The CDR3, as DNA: TGCGCCAGCAGCTTTCTCGTGACAGGGGCATCCTACGAGCAGTACTTC. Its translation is CASSFLVTGASYEQYF.

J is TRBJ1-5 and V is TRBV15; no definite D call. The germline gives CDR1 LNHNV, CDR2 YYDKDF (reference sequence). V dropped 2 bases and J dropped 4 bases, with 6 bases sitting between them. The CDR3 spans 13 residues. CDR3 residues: CATSRIQNQPQHF. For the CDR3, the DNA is TGTGCCACCAGCAGAATTCAGAATCAGCCCCAGCATTTT.

CDR3 in amino acids: CASRGQTYEQYF. Here the CDR3 DNA reads TGTGCCAGCAGAGGACAGACCTACGAGCAGTACTTC. The J gene is TRBJ2-7, the V gene TRBV28; a possible D gene is TRBD1 (6 bases). Germline loops: CDR1 MDHEN, CDR2 SYDVKM. This CDR3 comprises 12 residues. Trimming removed 6 bases from V and 2 bases from J, with 8 bases in between.

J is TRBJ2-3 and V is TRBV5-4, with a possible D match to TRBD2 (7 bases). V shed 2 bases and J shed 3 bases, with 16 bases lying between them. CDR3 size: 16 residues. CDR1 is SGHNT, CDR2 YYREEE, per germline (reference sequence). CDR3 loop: CASSFNRGALTDTQYF. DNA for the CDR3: TGTGCCAGCAGCTTTAATCGGGGGGCCTTAACAGATACGCAGTATTTT.

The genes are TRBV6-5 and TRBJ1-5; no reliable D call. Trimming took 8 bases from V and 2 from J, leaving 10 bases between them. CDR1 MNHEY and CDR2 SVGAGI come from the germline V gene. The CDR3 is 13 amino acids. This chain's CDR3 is CASALRGNQPQHF. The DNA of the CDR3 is TGTGCCAGCGCCCTCCGGGGCAATCAGCCCCAGCATTTT.

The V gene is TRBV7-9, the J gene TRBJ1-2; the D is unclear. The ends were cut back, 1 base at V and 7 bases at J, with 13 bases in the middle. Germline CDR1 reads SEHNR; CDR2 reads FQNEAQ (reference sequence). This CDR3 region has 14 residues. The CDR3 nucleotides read TGTGCCAGCAGCTTAGGAGGGAGATCTGGTGGCTACACCTTC. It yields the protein CASSLGGRSGGYTF. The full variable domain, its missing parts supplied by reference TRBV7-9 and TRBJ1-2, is DTGVSQNPRHKITKRGQNVTFRCDPISEHNRLYWYRQTLGQGPEFLTYFQNEAQLEKSRLLSDRFSAERPKGSFSTLEIQRTEQGDSAMYLCASSLGGRSGGYTFGSGTRLTVV.

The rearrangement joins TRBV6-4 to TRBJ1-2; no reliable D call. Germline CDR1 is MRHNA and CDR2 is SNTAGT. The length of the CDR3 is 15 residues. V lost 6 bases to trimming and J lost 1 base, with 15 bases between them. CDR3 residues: CASRKEDGLNYGYTF. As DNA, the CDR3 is TGTGCCAGCAGAAAGGAGGACGGCCTTAACTATGGCTACACCTTC.

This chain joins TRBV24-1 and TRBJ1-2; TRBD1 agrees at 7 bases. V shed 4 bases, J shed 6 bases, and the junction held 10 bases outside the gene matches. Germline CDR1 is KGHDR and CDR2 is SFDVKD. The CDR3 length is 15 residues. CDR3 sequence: CATSDPATGQDGYTF. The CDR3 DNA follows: TGTGCCACCAGTGACCCTGCGACAGGGCAGGATGGCTACACCTTC.

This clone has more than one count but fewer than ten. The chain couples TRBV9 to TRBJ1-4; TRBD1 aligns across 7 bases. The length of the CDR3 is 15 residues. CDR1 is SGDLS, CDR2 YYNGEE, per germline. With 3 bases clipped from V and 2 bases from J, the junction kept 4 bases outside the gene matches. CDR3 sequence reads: CASSGGQLTNEKLFF. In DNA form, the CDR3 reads TGTGCCAGCAGCGGGGGACAGCTCACTAATGAAAAACTGTTTTTT. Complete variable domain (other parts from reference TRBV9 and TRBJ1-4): DSGVTQTPKHLITATGQRVTLRCSPRSGDLSVYWYQQSLDQGLQFLIQYYNGEERAKGNILERFSAQQFPDLHSELNLSSLELGDSALYFCASSGGQLTNEKLFFGSGTQLSVL.

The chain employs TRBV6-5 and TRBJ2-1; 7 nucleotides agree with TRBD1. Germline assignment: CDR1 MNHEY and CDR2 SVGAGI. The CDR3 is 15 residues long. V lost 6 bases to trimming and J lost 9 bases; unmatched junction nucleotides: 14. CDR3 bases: TGTGCCAGCAGCCCACAGGGGCATAGTGGGGGTGAGCAGTTCTTC. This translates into CASSPQGHSGGEQFF.

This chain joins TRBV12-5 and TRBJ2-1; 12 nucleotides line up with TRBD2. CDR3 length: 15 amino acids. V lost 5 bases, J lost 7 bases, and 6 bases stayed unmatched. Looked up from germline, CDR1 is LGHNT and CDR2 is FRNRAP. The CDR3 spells CASGPRLAGANEQFF. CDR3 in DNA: TGTGCTAGTGGTCCAAGACTAGCGGGGGCAAATGAGCAGTTCTTC.

This CDR3 reads CSVERSETQYF. Written as DNA, the CDR3 is TGCAGCGTAGAACGGTCCGAGACCCAGTACTTC. The gene calls are TRBV29-1 and TRBJ2-5; D not resolved. CDR1 and CDR2 from the germline V gene are SQVTM and ANQGSEA. V was trimmed by 6 bases and J by 5 bases, leaving 10 bases between them. This CDR3 spans 11 amino acids.